This T cell receptor beta chain originates from a study of identical twins. TCRdb reprocessed the 5' RACE reads with MiXCR, giving one entry per CDR3 protein. The data hold about 730,000 distinct CDR3 sequences, with around 21% observed a single time. Every donor was a healthy Caucasian. This sample was also put to use in a study of T cells expressing NK-cell markers. That paper adds: The authors restricted sorting to alpha-beta TCR T cells with an anti-gamma-delta TCR antibody in several experiments.

This receptor was obtained from a woman younger than 30 in good health. The source material was PBMCs.

CDR3 sequence: CASSPMGALSTEAFF. The CDR3 region has the DNA TGTGCCAGCAGCCCCATGGGGGCGTTATCCACTGAAGCTTTCTTT. J is TRBJ1-1 and V is TRBV7-2; possible D gene TRBD1, 6 bases. V lost 5 bases and J 4 bases, leaving 17 bases between the germline ends. The CDR3 has 15 amino acids. Germline V gene lookup returns CDR1 SGHTA and CDR2 FQGNSA.